The clone carrying this TCR beta chain has ten or more counts. Its antigen is unknown. The data were obtained in a study of T cell repertoires in cytomegalovirus infection. Whole-study context: CMV epitopes, recently identified HLA-C-restricted and well-studied HLA-B-restricted, were used. Indications of both CMV infection and matching HLA type were provided by public TCR beta signatures.

Germline values: CDR1 MNHEY, CDR2 SMNVEV (reference sequence). The ends lost 7 bases at V and 5 bases at J; junction bases unmatched: 14. This CDR3 comprises 15 residues. MiXCR was run by TCRdb on the reads, yielding one entry per CDR3 protein. The table lists 450,000 to 600,000 distinct CDR3 sequences, roughly 34% of them singletons. J is TRBJ2-7 and V is TRBV27, with 7 bases that match TRBD1. The sample consisted of cultured PBMCs, taken from culture after CMV antigen stimulation. This clonotype was sampled from a human donor in good health (CMV status not recorded). Some clones in this sample may be carry-over from other donors' samples. The CDR3 DNA reads as TGTGCCAGCACCGCAGACAGGGCCAACTTCCACGAGCAGTACTTC. Protein: CASTADRANFHEQYF.